This T cell receptor (beta chain) appears in the sequencing data of a study of blood T cell repertoires in COVID-19. Study overall: The United States, Italy and Spain were the sources of the acute and convalescent COVID-19 samples. T cells, B-cell-depleted T cells, or PBMCs supplied cDNA or gDNA.

This CDR3 has 16 amino acids. V gave up 1 base and J gave up 1 base; unmatched junction bases: 4. CDR1 SGHNT and CDR2 YYREEE come from the germline V gene (reference sequence). Original processing notes: Estimation of nucleated cell counts relied on the amplification of reference gene primers. Measured with immunoSEQ multiplex PCR; TCRdb has only the in-frame clones, and not every one. V and J calls and clone size follow that table, whereas D and trimming were derived from the DNA. In the table there are about 160,000 clones, approximately 88% of which are singletons. The receptor was isolated from an older woman who had recovered from COVID-19. The chain uses TRBV5-4 and TRBJ2-2; 7 positions agree with TRBD2. Sequencing was performed on peripheral blood. CDR3 coding DNA: TGTGCCAGCAGCTTGTGGCGGGGGTTGAACACCGGGGAGCTGTTTTTT. This codes for CASSLWRGLNTGELFF.